Below, 21 T cell receptor beta chains from the same sample are listed, as sequenced in a study of cytomegalovirus exposure and HLA in healthy donors. The PCR contained 60 Vbeta and 13 Jbeta primers. Sequencing used immunoSEQ multiplex PCR; TCRdb keeps in-frame clones, though not all of them. Among approximately 130,000 clones listed, 60% to 80% were seen once. The specimen sequenced was PBMCs. The receptor source for this set is a male donor in good health and CMV-seronegative.

The CDR3 reads CASSRDRGGTEAFF. CDR3 bases: TGTGCCAGCAGCCGGGACAGGGGGGGAACTGAAGCTTTCTTT. The V gene is TRBV9, the J gene TRBJ1-1, with 11 bases identical to TRBD1. Trimming at V came to 4 bases and at J to 5 bases, leaving 4 bases not matched to a gene. The CDR3 runs to 14 residues. Germline lookup yields CDR1 SGDLS and CDR2 YYNGEE.

This chain connects TRBV4-1 to TRBJ2-7; maybe TRBD1 (5 bases). CDR1 MGHRA and CDR2 YSYEKL come from the germline V gene. V shed 2 bases and J shed 3 bases, with 14 bases lying between them. The CDR3 totals 15 residues. DNA of the CDR3: TGCGCCAGCAGCCAAAAAGCACAGGTGAGCTACGAGCAGTACTTC. The encoded protein is CASSQKAQVSYEQYF.

The rearrangement links TRBV18 to TRBJ1-1; D unclear. The V end lost 4 bases, the J end lost 4 bases, and 13 bases lay between the germline ends. The CDR3 has 14 amino acids. CDR1 KGHSH and CDR2 LQKENI come from the germline V gene. Written as DNA, the CDR3 is TGTGCCAGCTCACGGAGCCCCTCTGGCACTGAAGCTTTCTTT. Translated, it gives CASSRSPSGTEAFF.

The V and J genes are TRBV18 and TRBJ1-6, with a tentative D call TRBD1 (5 bases). Looked up from germline, CDR1 is KGHSH and CDR2 is LQKENI. This CDR3 is built from 15 residues. Trimming left V 1 base short and J 7 bases short, with 11 bases between. The DNA for the CDR3 is TGTGCCAGCTCACCACGGGGAGGGGCCAATTCACCCCTCCACTTT. Amino acids: CASSPRGGANSPLHF.

CDR3 residues: CASSPQGKSNQPQHF. DNA of the CDR3: TGTGCCAGCAGCCCACAGGGTAAGAGCAATCAGCCCCAGCATTTT. The chain links TRBV11-2 to TRBJ1-5; a weak D match, TRBD1 (6 bases). Germline V gene lookup returns CDR1 SGHAT and CDR2 FQNNGV. V was trimmed by 5 bases and J by 1 base, leaving 12 bases between them. The CDR3 sequence is 15 residues long.

The chain recombines TRBV4-3 with TRBJ1-1, with a possible D match to TRBD1 (6 bases). Germline CDR1 is LGHNA and CDR2 is YSLEER. Deletions cut 5 bases from V and 0 bases from J, with 13 bases between. The CDR3 has 15 amino acids. The DNA for the CDR3 is TGCGCCAGCAGCGAAAACAGGGTAATGAACACTGAAGCTTTCTTT. Protein sequence: CASSENRVMNTEAFF.

CDR3 nucleotide sequence: TGTGCCATCAGTGAGTCCGTGGGGAGCTCCTACAATGAGCAGTTCTTC. Translation gives CAISESVGSSYNEQFF. This chain connects TRBV10-3 to TRBJ2-1, with a weak D call TRBD2 (5 bases). The length of the CDR3 is 16 residues. The V gene's germline CDR1 is ENHRY and CDR2 SYGVKD. V lost 0 bases and J lost 0, with 9 bases in between.

The V and J genes are TRBV27 and TRBJ2-5, with 10 bases matching TRBD1. Germline-derived CDR1 and CDR2 are MNHEY and SMNVEV (reference sequence). There are 17 residues in the CDR3. V trimming: 6 bases; J trimming: 5 bases; junction bases outside the gene matches: 15. The CDR3 loop is CASSPTPGTGVEETQYF. Written as DNA, the CDR3 is TGTGCCAGCAGCCCAACTCCCGGGACAGGGGTTGAGGAGACCCAGTACTTC.

This chain connects TRBV5-6 to TRBJ2-2, with D possibly matching TRBD2 (6 bases). CDR3 size: 15 residues. CDR1 is SGHDT, CDR2 YYEEEE, per germline. V shed 4 bases and J shed 4 bases, with 14 bases lying between them. CDR3 residues: CASSGGIGFTGELFF. As DNA, the CDR3 is TGTGCCAGCAGCGGGGGGATAGGGTTCACCGGGGAGCTGTTTTTT. The full variable domain, its missing parts supplied by reference TRBV5-6 and TRBJ2-2, is DAGVTQSPTHLIKTRGQQVTLRCSPKSGHDTVSWYQQALGQGPQFIFQYYEEEERQRGNFPDRFSGHQFPNYSSELNVNALLLGDSALYLCASSGGIGFTGELFFGEGSRLTVL.

The chain's CDR3 is CASSQEPGRHFYEQYF. The CDR3 nucleotides are TGCGCCAGCAGCCAAGAACCAGGGCGTCACTTCTACGAGCAGTACTTC. The chain employs TRBV4-1 and TRBJ2-7; possible D gene TRBD1, 5 bases. The CDR3 has 16 amino acids. The germline gives CDR1 MGHRA, CDR2 YSYEKL. V was shortened by 0 bases and J by 3 bases, with 15 bases between the two germline ends.

This clone appeared a single time. The rearrangement links TRBV19 to TRBJ2-3; D is possibly TRBD2 (5 bases). There are 16 residues in the CDR3. Trimming removed 6 bases from V and 0 bases from J, with 16 bases in between. Germline-derived CDR1 and CDR2 are LNHDA and SQIVND (reference sequence). CDR3 sequence: CASSDPAGGSTDTQYF. The CDR3 DNA follows: TGTGCCAGTAGCGATCCGGCGGGTGGTAGCACAGATACGCAGTATTTT.

The chain carries TRBV30 and TRBJ2-5; TRBD1 might be the D (5 bases). Germline CDR1 GTSNPN, CDR2 SVGIG (reference sequence). Trimming pared 5 bases from V and 4 bases from J, leaving 8 bases between. The length of the CDR3 is 11 residues. CDR3 in DNA: TGTGCCTGGGGGGCAGGAGAGACCCAGTACTTC. This codes for CAWGAGETQYF.

The genes are TRBV19 and TRBJ2-2; TRBD1 matches at 9 bases. V lost 9 bases to trimming and J lost 1 base; unmatched junction nucleotides: 6. CDR1 LNHDA and CDR2 SQIVND come from the germline V gene (reference sequence). This CDR3 contains 15 residues. The CDR3, as DNA: TGTGCCAGCACAAGGACAGGGGTGAACACCGGGGAGCTGTTTTTT. It codes for CASTRTGVNTGELFF.

This rearrangement joins TRBV7-9 to TRBJ2-7, with D maybe TRBD1 (6 bases). The CDR3 consists of 11 residues. V lost 8 bases and J 2 bases, leaving 7 bases between the germline ends. Germline loops: CDR1 SEHNR, CDR2 FQNEAQ (reference sequence). The CDR3 nucleotides are TGTGCCAGCGAGGGGGCCTACGAGCAGTACTTC. It codes for CASEGAYEQYF.

The rearrangement uses TRBV30 and TRBJ2-5, with D perhaps TRBD2 (5 bases). Trimming removed 4 bases at V and 3 bases at J, with 15 bases between. Germline CDR1 reads GTSNPN; CDR2 reads SVGIG (reference sequence). The CDR3 is 14 residues long. In nucleotides, the CDR3 is TGTGCCTGGACTCCCCTTCGGGGTAAAGAGACCCAGTACTTC. Translating gives CAWTPLRGKETQYF.

This chain uses TRBV4-3 with TRBJ2-3, with a possible D match to TRBD1 (5 bases). The V gene's germline CDR1 is LGHNA and CDR2 YSLEER. There are 17 residues in the CDR3. Trimming shortened V by 0 bases and J by 5 bases, and 18 bases separated the two germline ends. The CDR3: CASSQDWGSYRRDTQYF. Here the CDR3 DNA reads TGCGCCAGCAGCCAAGATTGGGGCAGTTATAGGCGAGATACGCAGTATTTT.

The V and J genes are TRBV5-1 and TRBJ1-1; perhaps TRBD1 as D (6 bases). The CDR3 is made up of 13 amino acids. Germline CDR1 SGHRS, CDR2 YFSETQ. The V and J ends lost 2 bases and 7 bases respectively, with 12 bases between them. The CDR3 nucleotides are TGCGCCAGCAGCTTCACAGGGTGGGGTGAAGCTTTCTTT. It is translated as CASSFTGWGEAFF.

The chain employs TRBV4-2 and TRBJ2-3; 10 nucleotides line up with TRBD2. After removal of 0 bases from V and 4 bases from J, the junction contained 16 bases not matched to a gene. CDR1 is LGHNA and CDR2 is YNFKEQ in the germline V gene. The CDR3 contains 20 residues. The CDR3: CASSQDAGGFLAGVPDTQYF. The CDR3 DNA is TGTGCCAGCAGCCAAGATGCGGGGGGATTTCTAGCGGGGGTCCCAGATACGCAGTATTTT.

This clone was seen a handful of times. The chain joins TRBV5-4 to TRBJ2-7; maybe TRBD2 (5 bases). Germline V gene data show CDR1 as SGHNT and CDR2 as YYREEE (reference sequence). With 0 bases removed from V and 3 bases from J, the gap between germline ends came to 13 bases. The CDR3 covers 15 residues. The CDR3, as DNA: TGTGCCAGCAGCTTGGCAGTGGGAGAGGACTACGAGCAGTACTTC. Translation gives CASSLAVGEDYEQYF. Full variable domain (missing parts from reference TRBV5-4 and TRBJ2-7): ETGVTQSPTHLIKTRGQQVTLRCSSQSGHNTVSWYQQALGQGPQFIFQYYREEENGRGNFPPRFSGLQFPNYSSELNVNALELDDSALYLCASSLAVGEDYEQYFGPGTRLTVT.

The chain is built from TRBV7-8 and TRBJ2-1; TRBD2 matches at 7 bases. The CDR3 covers 15 residues. Trimming removed 0 bases from V and 7 bases from J; junction bases left unmatched: 6. Germline V gene sequence: CDR1 SGHVS, CDR2 FQNEAQ. The CDR3 DNA reads as TGTGCCAGCAGCTTAGCCTGGGCTAGCGGTAATGAGCAGTTCTTC. It is translated as CASSLAWASGNEQFF.

About this clone: A read error may produce the germline difference seen at one junction end. The chain has TRBV7-7 and TRBJ2-2; D is ambiguous. CDR1 is SSHAT and CDR2 is FNYEAQ in the germline V gene (reference sequence). CDR3 length: 12 amino acids. The CDR3, as DNA: TGTGCTAGCAGCTCAGATATCGGGGAGCTGTTTTTT. Translating gives CASSSDIGELFF.